This T cell receptor beta chain came from a study of cytomegalovirus exposure and HLA in healthy donors. Study findings and constraints: A few CMV-associated chains proved CMV antigen-specific in vitro. Investigators reported under 200 TCR beta chains as tied to cytomegalovirus.

The V gene lost 3 bases and the J gene lost 5 bases, with 11 bases spanning the gap. Per germline, CDR1 MNHEY and CDR2 SMNVEV (reference sequence). The CDR3 is made up of 14 amino acids. Points on this clone: Its specificity is not known.

TCRdb's copy holds only in-frame clones and misses some; the assay was immunoSEQ multiplex PCR. This sample yields over 200,000 clones, of which roughly 88% are seen a single time; over 13% belongs to the top ten. The TCR sequence derives from a woman aged 25-40 years in good health and CMV-seropositive. The chain couples TRBV27 to TRBJ1-5; D gene ambiguous. The sequencing sample was made of PBMCs. Here the CDR3 DNA reads TGTGCCAGCAGTTTCAGCGATCTGTATCAGCCCCAGCATTTT. Amino acid sequence: CASSFSDLYQPQHF.